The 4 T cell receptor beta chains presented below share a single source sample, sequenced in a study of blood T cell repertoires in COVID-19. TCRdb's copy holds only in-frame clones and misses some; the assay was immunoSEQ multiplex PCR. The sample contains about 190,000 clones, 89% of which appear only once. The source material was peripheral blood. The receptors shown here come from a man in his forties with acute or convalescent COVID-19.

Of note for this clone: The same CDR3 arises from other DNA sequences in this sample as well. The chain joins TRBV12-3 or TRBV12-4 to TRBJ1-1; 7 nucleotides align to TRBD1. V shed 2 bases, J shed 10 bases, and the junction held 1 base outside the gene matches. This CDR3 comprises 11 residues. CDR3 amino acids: CASSLQGGAFF. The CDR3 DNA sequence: TGTGCCAGCAGTTTACAGGGGGGAGCTTTCTTT.

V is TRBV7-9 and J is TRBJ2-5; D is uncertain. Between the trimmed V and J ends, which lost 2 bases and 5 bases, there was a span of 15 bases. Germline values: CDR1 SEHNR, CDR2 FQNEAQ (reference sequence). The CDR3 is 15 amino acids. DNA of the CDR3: TGTGCCAGCAGCTTATTTGGGCCAATCCAGGAGACCCAGTACTTC. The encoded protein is CASSLFGPIQETQYF.

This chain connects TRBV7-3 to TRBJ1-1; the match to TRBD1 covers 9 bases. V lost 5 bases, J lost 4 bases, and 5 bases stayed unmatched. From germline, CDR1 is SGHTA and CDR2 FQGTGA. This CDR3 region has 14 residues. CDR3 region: CASSRTGVSTEAFF. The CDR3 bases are TGTGCCAGCAGCCGGACAGGGGTGAGCACTGAAGCTTTCTTT.

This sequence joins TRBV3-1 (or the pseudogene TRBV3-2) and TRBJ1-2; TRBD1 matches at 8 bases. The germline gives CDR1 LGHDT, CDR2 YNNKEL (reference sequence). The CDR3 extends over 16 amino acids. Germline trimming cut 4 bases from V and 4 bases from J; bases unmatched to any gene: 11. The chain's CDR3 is CASSLVTGETLYGYTF. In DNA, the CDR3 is TGTGCCAGCAGCCTCGTGACAGGGGAGACTCTCTATGGCTACACCTTC.